This entry features one T cell receptor beta chain sequence. Its specificity is not known. The sample originates from a study of radiotherapy plus CTLA-4 blockade in lung cancer. General study results and limits: Blood TCR clones of tumor origin expanded after radiotherapy plus ipilimumab.

Here immunoSEQ multiplex PCR was the method, and the copy in TCRdb shows in-frame clones only, minus some. Of around 38,000 clones listed, about 86% are singletons. V lost 5 bases and J lost 4; bases outside the gene matches: 10. Germline lookup yields CDR1 SGHNT and CDR2 YENEEA. The CDR3 runs 16 residues. Receiving focal radiation plus CTLA-4 blockade with ipilimumab were patients who had chemo-refractory metastatic non-small-cell lung cancer. The chain is built from TRBV11-3 and TRBJ2-7; 11 bases are a match to TRBD2. Sequences were derived from peripheral blood, sampled from a patient treated with radiotherapy plus ipilimumab. This sequence was found in a human donor with non-small cell lung cancer whose response to radiotherapy plus ipilimumab could not be evaluated. This CDR3 is CASSPPGTSGRYEQYF. The CDR3 coding sequence is TGTGCCAGCAGCCCACCCGGGACTAGCGGCAGATACGAGCAGTACTTC.